This record looks at one TCR beta chain sequence and its context. Antigen: not known. The sample comes from a study of OX40 agonist ivuxolimab in advanced cancers. In the study overall: Previous treatment with anti-PD-1, anti-PD-L1 or anti-CTLA-4 therapy was allowed; about 44% had received some. One hepatocellular carcinoma and a couple of cutaneous melanoma patients partially responded.

The CDR3 loop spans 12 amino acids. Germline CDR1 and CDR2: MGHRA and YSYEKL. Between the trimmed V and J ends, which lost 3 bases and 5 bases, there was a span of 8 bases. Here immunoSEQ multiplex PCR was the method, and the copy in TCRdb shows in-frame clones only, minus some. Of 42,000 or so clones listed, about 86% are singletons. The study's findings and limits: CD8+ T cells averaged more expanded clones than CD4+. In the 0.1 to 3.0 mg/kg range, CD4+ and CD8+ blood T cells had expanded clonally by week 6.

The TCR originated in an adult with an advanced solid tumor such as melanoma, head and neck, liver or kidney cancer. The sequenced sample was CD4+ or CD8+ T cells sorted from blood, obtained in a trial of the OX40 agonist ivuxolimab. V and J are TRBV4-1 and TRBJ2-7; D not resolved. In DNA form, the CDR3 reads TGCGCCAGCAGCCAGAAGCCGGACGAGCAGTACTTC. Translation: CASSQKPDEQYF.